Described below is a single T cell receptor (beta chain) sequence and its context. What it binds is unknown. In terms of origin and age, donors were healthy Caucasian individuals from Russia aged about 6 to 90. The use of a sample-barcoded 5' primer and a J-beta primer mix characterized a second PCR of 7 to 11 cycles. Any given sample supplied a minimum of 3 million CDR3-containing paired-end reads. TCRdb ran MiXCR on the 5' RACE reads and lists one entry per CDR3 protein. The data show over a million distinct CDR3 sequences, 42% seen once. These data come from a study of blood T cells in healthy people across ages. Study observations and caveats: Diversity estimates from one million T cells were considered underestimates. Both naive CD4+ cell counts and diversity were greater in long-lived donors than in aged donors.

Trimming stripped 8 bases from V and 4 bases from J, with 8 bases between. Germline CDR1 is MDHEN and CDR2 is SYDVKM. The CDR3 has 12 amino acids. The chain carries TRBV28 and TRBJ1-4; D possibly corresponds to TRBD1 (5 bases). This TCR was recovered from a woman aged 18-35 years in good health. The sequenced sample was blood. The DNA of the CDR3 is TGTGCCAGCTGGGGCCTTAATGAAAAACTGTTTTTT. It specifies CASWGLNEKLFF.